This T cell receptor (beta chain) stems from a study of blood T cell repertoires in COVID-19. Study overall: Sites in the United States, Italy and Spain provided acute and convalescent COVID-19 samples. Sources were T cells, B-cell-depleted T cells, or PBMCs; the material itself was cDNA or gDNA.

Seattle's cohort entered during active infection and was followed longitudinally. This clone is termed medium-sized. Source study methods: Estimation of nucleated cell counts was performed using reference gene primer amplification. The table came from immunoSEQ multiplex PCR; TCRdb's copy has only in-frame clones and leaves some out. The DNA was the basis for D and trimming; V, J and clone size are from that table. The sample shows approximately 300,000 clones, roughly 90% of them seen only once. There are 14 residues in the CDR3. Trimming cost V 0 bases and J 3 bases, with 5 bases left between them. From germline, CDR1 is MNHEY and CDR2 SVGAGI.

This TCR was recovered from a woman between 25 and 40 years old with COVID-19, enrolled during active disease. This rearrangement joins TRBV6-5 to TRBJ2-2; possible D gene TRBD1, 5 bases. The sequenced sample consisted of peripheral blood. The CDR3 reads CASSYSGDTGELFF. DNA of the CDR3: TGTGCCAGCAGTTACTCAGGGGACACCGGGGAGCTGTTTTTT.